A single sample gave rise to the 30 T cell receptor beta chains below, sequenced in a study of CD8 T cells in ankylosing spondylitis. TCRdb itself ran the 5' RACE reads through MiXCR, one entry per CDR3 protein. In the table there are some 240,000 distinct CDR3 sequences, 5.5% to 7.5% of which are singletons. For these receptors, no antigen is known. General study findings and limits: Blood from ankylosing spondylitis patients appeared to carry a characteristic roughly 8-variant TCR beta motif.

Material for sequencing was blood, either unsorted or a sorted T cell fraction (not recorded which). All receptors derive from a male donor with ankylosing spondylitis.

This clonotype was seen many times. The gene calls are TRBV9 and TRBJ2-1; TRBD2 agrees at 13 bases. V was clipped by 0 bases and J by 0 bases; unmatched bases: 6. Looked up from germline, CDR1 is SGDLS and CDR2 is YYNGEE. The CDR3 is 19 amino acids. CDR3 in amino acids: CASSVGLAGGSSSYNEQFF. CDR3 coding DNA: TGTGCCAGCAGCGTAGGACTAGCGGGAGGCTCGAGCTCCTACAATGAGCAGTTCTTC.

This clonotype was recorded a few times. The V and J genes are TRBV28 and TRBJ2-4, with TRBD1 matching 10 bases. CDR1 MDHEN and CDR2 SYDVKM come from the germline V gene. V was pared by 2 bases and J by 3 bases, with 4 bases of the junction left unmatched. This CDR3 is 16 amino acids long. The CDR3 region is CASSLRDRGYKNIQYF. CDR3 DNA sequence: TGTGCCAGCAGTTTAAGGGACAGGGGATACAAAAACATTCAGTACTTC.

This clonotype was picked up a small number of times. The chain combines TRBV4-2 with TRBJ2-3, with a tentative D call TRBD2 (6 bases). Germline V lookup: CDR1 LGHNA, CDR2 YNFKEQ. V was shortened by 7 bases and J by 5 bases, with 13 bases between the two germline ends. The CDR3 length is 13 residues. The CDR3 loop is CASTPTSIDTQYF. The CDR3 DNA reads as TGTGCCAGCACCCCGACTAGTATAGATACGCAGTATTTT.

The sample holds many counts of this clonotype. The rearrangement links TRBV7-9 to TRBJ2-1, with D unresolved. Trimming removed 4 bases from V and 7 bases from J, with 11 bases in between. Germline assignment: CDR1 SEHNR and CDR2 FQNEAQ (reference sequence). The CDR3 loop spans 13 amino acids. This CDR3 is CASSYGPGNEQFF. DNA of the CDR3: TGTGCCAGCAGCTATGGGCCCGGAAATGAGCAGTTCTTC.

The sample holds many counts of this clonotype. The chain has TRBV15 and TRBJ1-1; D gene uncertain. The germline V gene encodes CDR1 LNHNV and CDR2 YYDKDF (reference sequence). The ends were cut back, 0 bases at V and 5 bases at J, with 7 bases in the middle. The CDR3 is made up of 13 amino acids. The CDR3 DNA sequence: TGTGCCACCAGCAGAGATCGGTGGACTGAAGCTTTCTTT. Translating it yields CATSRDRWTEAFF.

This clonotype showed up many times. The rearrangement uses TRBV20-1 and TRBJ2-3; D is possibly TRBD2 (6 bases). V lost 1 base and J 4 bases, leaving 12 bases between the germline ends. Per the germline V gene, CDR1 is DFQATT and CDR2 is SNEGSKA (reference sequence). There are 14 residues in the CDR3. This chain's CDR3 is CSARADSGSDTQYF. Here the CDR3 DNA reads TGCAGTGCTAGAGCCGACAGCGGGTCAGATACGCAGTATTTT.

This clonotype occurred a few times. The gene calls are TRBV27 and TRBJ2-6; 8 bases map to TRBD1. V trimming: 4 bases; J trimming: 3 bases; junction bases outside the gene matches: 5. In germline, CDR1 is MNHEY, CDR2 SMNVEV (reference sequence). CDR3 size: 16 residues. CDR3 sequence reads: CASSCLTGVGANVLTF. The CDR3 nucleotides are TGTGCCAGCAGTTGCCTGACAGGGGTTGGGGCCAACGTCCTGACTTTC.

This clonotype was seen repeatedly, ten times or more. The CDR3 DNA reads as TGCGCCAGCAGCCAACTAACCGGACAGTTGGGCTCTGGAAACACCATATATTTT. Translated: CASSQLTGQLGSGNTIYF. V and J are TRBV4-3 and TRBJ1-3; perhaps TRBD1 as D (6 bases). The V end lost 2 bases, the J end lost 0 bases, and 17 bases lay between the germline ends. The CDR3 length is 18 residues. CDR1 and CDR2 from the germline V gene are LGHNA and YSLEER.

This clonotype was observed at least ten times. The chain links TRBV4-2 to TRBJ2-7; tentatively, D is TRBD1 or TRBD2 (7 bases each). V was trimmed by 3 bases and J by 7 bases, leaving 19 bases between them. Germline assignment: CDR1 LGHNA and CDR2 YNFKEQ. CDR3 length equals 15 residues. The CDR3 DNA sequence: TGTGCCAGCAGCCATTTCGGGGGACAGCGGGGAGAGCAGTACTTC. It specifies CASSHFGGQRGEQYF.

This clonotype was picked up many times. The chain is built from TRBV12-3 or TRBV12-4 and TRBJ2-7; 7 nucleotides line up with TRBD1. J lost 3 bases, V lost 5 bases, and 10 bases had no gene match. CDR3 size: 15 residues. CDR3 in amino acids: CASSRGQPTLYEQYF. The DNA for the CDR3 is TGTGCCAGCAGTCGGGGACAGCCAACCCTCTACGAGCAGTACTTC.

This clonotype occurred many times. The chain carries TRBV6-1 and TRBJ1-5; TRBD1 is a possible D gene (5 bases). CDR3 length: 13 amino acids. Between the trimmed V and J ends, which lost 8 bases and 7 bases, there was a span of 15 bases. Germline CDR1 reads MNHNS; CDR2 reads SASEGT. The CDR3 reads CASLGGWQQPQHF. CDR3 bases: TGTGCCAGCCTCGGGGGGTGGCAGCAGCCCCAGCATTTT.

In DNA form, the CDR3 reads TGTGCCAGCAGCCAAGATGCCAGGGGAGGCTACACCTTC. This translates into CASSQDARGGYTF. The chain recombines TRBV4-2 with TRBJ1-2, with D tentatively TRBD1 (6 bases). The V gene's germline CDR1 is LGHNA and CDR2 YNFKEQ. The CDR3 totals 13 residues. V gave up 0 bases and J gave up 8 bases, with 10 bases separating them.

In this sample, this clonotype turned up many times. The V and J genes are TRBV25-1 and TRBJ2-7; D uncertain. V was clipped by 3 bases and J by 2 bases, with 8 bases between them. Germline V lookup: CDR1 MGHDK, CDR2 SYGVNS. The CDR3 covers 13 residues. The CDR3 reads CASSEVSTYEQYF. CDR3 in DNA: TGTGCCAGCAGTGAGGTCTCAACCTACGAGCAGTACTTC.

This clonotype was observed many times. The chain is built from TRBV15 and TRBJ1-4; D remains ambiguous. Per germline, CDR1 LNHNV and CDR2 YYDKDF (reference sequence). CDR3 length: 16 amino acids. The V end was cut by 3 bases, the J end by 0 bases, with 11 bases between. The chain's CDR3 is CATSRDRASTNEKLFF. The CDR3 nucleotides are TGTGCCACCAGCAGGGACCGGGCGTCAACTAATGAAAAACTGTTTTTT.

This clonotype came up many times. The V call is TRBV6-2 or TRBV6-3, the J call TRBJ1-2; D gene ambiguous. The CDR3 has 14 amino acids. Germline V CDR1 and CDR2: MNHEY, SVGEGT. Trimming left V 5 bases short and J 0 bases short, with 10 bases between. The CDR3 region is CASSPPRSNYGYTF. The CDR3 coding sequence is TGTGCCAGCAGTCCCCCACGGTCTAACTATGGCTACACCTTC.

The table lists this clonotype with many counts. The J gene is TRBJ2-1, the V gene TRBV10-1; the D gene is possibly TRBD1 (5 bases). The CDR3 sequence is 12 residues long. Germline V gene sequence: CDR1 WNHNN, CDR2 SYGVQD (reference sequence). V was shortened by 8 bases and J by 7 bases, with 12 bases between the two germline ends. The CDR3 nucleotides read TGCGCCAGCTCTCGCAGGGAAAATGAGCAGTTCTTC. Its protein product is CASSRRENEQFF.

This clonotype was seen repeatedly, ten times or more. The chain is built from TRBV7-9 and TRBJ2-7; D gene uncertain. V dropped 3 bases and J dropped 6 bases, with 9 bases sitting between them. CDR3 length equals 12 residues. CDR1 and CDR2 from the germline V gene are SEHNR and FQNEAQ (reference sequence). The CDR3 coding sequence is TGTGCCAGCAGCTTTGGGCCCCTCGAGCAGTACTTC. Encoded protein: CASSFGPLEQYF.

In this sample, this clonotype turned up many times. In DNA form, the CDR3 reads TGTGCTAGTGGTTTACTAACTAGCGGGCTTTCCTACAATGAGCAGTTCTTC. Amino acid sequence: CASGLLTSGLSYNEQFF. The rearrangement joins TRBV12-5 to TRBJ2-1, with 9 bases that match TRBD2. CDR3 length: 17 residues. J gave up 1 base and V 3 bases, and 7 bases lay outside the gene matches. Germline loops: CDR1 LGHNT, CDR2 FRNRAP.

There are many counts of this clonotype. This sequence joins TRBV20-1 and TRBJ2-1; 10 bases line up with TRBD1. J was trimmed by 5 bases and V by 1 base; bases with no gene match: 5. Germline values: CDR1 DFQATT, CDR2 SNEGSKA (reference sequence). The CDR3 has 15 residues. The CDR3 is CSARVPGQGNNEQFF. The CDR3 DNA is TGCAGTGCTAGAGTTCCGGGACAGGGGAACAATGAGCAGTTCTTC.

This clonotype has more than one count but fewer than ten. This rearrangement joins TRBV6-1 to TRBJ2-2; TRBD1 is a possible D gene (6 bases). This CDR3 has 17 amino acids. Per the germline V gene, CDR1 is MNHNS and CDR2 is SASEGT. V lost 5 bases and J lost 0, with 16 bases in between. The chain's CDR3 is CASSHYRDTTNTGELFF. The CDR3 nucleotides are TGTGCCAGCAGTCATTACCGGGACACTACGAACACCGGGGAGCTGTTTTTT.

The sample holds many counts of this clonotype. The chain combines TRBV2 with TRBJ2-5; no reliable D call. Germline assignment: CDR1 SNHLY and CDR2 FYNNEI. The ends were cut back, 0 bases at V and 1 base at J, with 12 bases in the middle. The CDR3 consists of 16 residues. CDR3 loop: CASSEAFLVSQETQYF. The CDR3 nucleotides read TGTGCCAGCAGTGAAGCTTTTCTAGTGAGCCAAGAGACCCAGTACTTC. Full variable domain (remainder filled in from reference TRBV2 and TRBJ2-5): EPEVTQTPSHQVTQMGQEVILRCVPISNHLYFYWYRQILGQKVEFLVSFYNNEISEKSEIFDDQFSVERPDGSNFTLKIRSTKLEDSAMYFCASSEAFLVSQETQYFGPGTRLLVL.

This clonotype was observed many times. The chain recombines TRBV27 with TRBJ2-1; 7 nucleotides agree with TRBD2. Trimming cost V 8 bases and J 2 bases; bases outside gene matches: 9. The CDR3 is made up of 15 amino acids. Germline CDR1 and CDR2: MNHEY and SMNVEV (reference sequence). Written as DNA, the CDR3 is TGTGCCAGCTCCATGATAGCGGGTCCCTACAATGAGCAGTTCTTC. Its protein product is CASSMIAGPYNEQFF.

This clonotype was found many times. The chain has TRBV7-6 and TRBJ2-3, with a weak D call TRBD1 (5 bases). The CDR3 spans 17 residues. V was cut by 6 bases and J by 3 bases, with 22 bases left in between. In germline, CDR1 is SGHVS, CDR2 FNYEAQ. CDR3 residues: CASSQEPTEGATDTQYF. The CDR3, as DNA: TGTGCCAGCAGTCAAGAACCCACCGAAGGGGCGACAGATACGCAGTATTTT.

This clonotype came up many times. This chain connects TRBV4-3 to TRBJ2-5; TRBD1 agrees at 9 bases. Germline V lookup: CDR1 LGHNA, CDR2 YSLEER. Losses at the gene ends were 2 bases for V and 4 bases for J; bases not matched to a gene: 2. The CDR3 sequence is 14 residues long. CDR3 sequence reads: CASSQTGGSETQYF. The DNA for the CDR3 is TGCGCCAGCAGCCAAACAGGGGGCTCAGAGACCCAGTACTTC.

This clonotype was found a few times. V usage is TRBV2 and J usage is TRBJ2-6, with 8 bases identical to TRBD1. Trimming at V came to 6 bases and at J to 0 bases, leaving 4 bases not matched to a gene. Germline V gene sequence: CDR1 SNHLY, CDR2 FYNNEI. This CDR3 spans 16 amino acids. CDR3 in amino acids: CASRGDRNSGANVLTF. The DNA for the CDR3 is TGTGCCAGCAGGGGGGACAGGAACTCTGGGGCCAACGTCCTGACTTTC.

This clonotype was seen a handful of times. V gene TRBV18 combines with J gene TRBJ1-1; 8 bases match TRBD1. Germline loops: CDR1 KGHSH, CDR2 LQKENI. CDR3 length: 16 amino acids. Germline trimming cut 0 bases from V and 0 bases from J; bases unmatched to any gene: 3. In DNA form, the CDR3 reads TGTGCCAGCTCACCACCGGCCAGGGGGCTGAACACTGAAGCTTTCTTT. This gives the protein CASSPPARGLNTEAFF.

This clonotype was counted many times. This chain connects TRBV5-4 to TRBJ1-2; a weak D match, TRBD1 (5 bases). V lost 2 bases to trimming and J lost 4 bases, with 9 bases between them. The CDR3 extends over 13 amino acids. Germline V lookup: CDR1 SGHNT, CDR2 YYREEE (reference sequence). CDR3 region: CASSFRGSYGYTF. CDR3 DNA sequence: TGTGCCAGCAGCTTTCGGGGGTCCTATGGCTACACCTTC.

The sample holds a few counts of this clonotype. J is TRBJ2-2 and V is TRBV10-3, with 9 bases fitting TRBD1. The CDR3 runs 15 residues. With V trimmed by 5 bases and J by 6 bases, 7 bases remained unmatched. Per germline, CDR1 ENHRY and CDR2 SYGVKD. The CDR3 loop reads CAISPGTGPPGELFF. The DNA of the CDR3 is TGTGCCATCAGTCCCGGGACAGGGCCTCCCGGGGAGCTGTTTTTT.

The J gene is TRBJ2-3, the V gene TRBV20-1; 8 nucleotides line up with TRBD2. Germline V lookup: CDR1 DFQATT, CDR2 SNEGSKA (reference sequence). The CDR3 is 13 amino acids. Germline trimming cut 3 bases from V and 6 bases from J; bases unmatched to any gene: 5. The CDR3 is CSASGRARDTQYF. DNA for the CDR3: TGCAGTGCTAGCGGGAGGGCCAGGGATACGCAGTATTTT.

This clonotype has more than one count but fewer than ten. This chain uses TRBV11-1 with TRBJ2-2; the match to TRBD1 covers 10 bases. Trimming cost V 5 bases and J 1 base; bases outside gene matches: 19. The germline gives CDR1 SGHAT, CDR2 FQDESV (reference sequence). The length of the CDR3 is 21 residues. CDR3 DNA: TGTGCCAGCAGCCACTCAAGGACAGGGGGAAAACCGTTTAAGAACACCGGGGAGCTGTTTTTT. Its protein is CASSHSRTGGKPFKNTGELFF.